This is a list of T cell receptor beta chains from one sample in a study of blood T cell repertoires in COVID-19. Sequencing used immunoSEQ multiplex PCR; TCRdb keeps in-frame clones, though not all of them. The sample holds about 110,000 clones, 88% seen once. Sample: peripheral blood. The origin of the receptors is a human donor in a cohort sampled during active COVID-19. The CDR3 runs from the conserved cysteine through the conserved F or W. D genes are given only for firm matches. A clone size is listed for some rows: how often the clone was seen (once, few, many), or a class if it is expanded.

abundance,j_gene,v_gene,d_gene,CDR3aa,CDR3nt
NA,TRBJ2-1,TRBV5-6,TRBD2,CASSLWSGGSSYNEQFF,TGTGCCAGCAGCTTGTGGTCGGGAGGGAGCTCCTACAATGAGCAGTTCTTC
NA,TRBJ2-7,TRBV4-2,TRBD2,CASSQTVGGGGYEQYF,TGTGCCAGCAGCCAGACAGTGGGGGGGGGTGGCTACGAGCAGTACTTC
large,TRBJ2-6,TRBV5-1,NA,CASSLSSGANVLTF,TGCGCCAGCAGCCTGAGCTCTGGGGCCAACGTCCTGACTTTC
NA,TRBJ1-1,TRBV5-1,NA,CASSPLGLQNTEAFF,TGCGCCAGCAGCCCCCTTGGACTTCAGAACACTGAAGCTTTCTTT
NA,TRBJ2-7,TRBV6-5,NA,CASRTKYEQYF,TGTGCCAGCAGGACTAAATACGAGCAGTACTTC
NA,TRBJ2-3,TRBV3-1/TRBV3-2,TRBD1,CASSRGQGITDTQYF,TGTGCCAGCAGCCGGGGACAGGGGATCACAGATACGCAGTATTTT
once,TRBJ2-7,TRBV7-9,TRBD2,CASSPGGGYEQYF,TGTGCCAGCAGCCCCGGGGGGGGCTACGAGCAGTACTTC
NA,TRBJ2-1,TRBV7-3,TRBD1,CASSSRGGTGNNEQFF,TGTGCCAGCAGTTCTCGAGGCGGGACAGGGAACAATGAGCAGTTCTTC
NA,TRBJ2-1,TRBV10-2,TRBD2,CASRVLAGEDSEQFF,TGCGCCAGCAGGGTACTAGCGGGAGAGGATAGTGAGCAGTTCTTC
NA,TRBJ2-2,TRBV7-9,NA,CASSLAGGDGELFF,TGTGCCAGCAGCTTAGCAGGGGGAGACGGGGAGCTGTTTTTT
NA,TRBJ1-1,TRBV27,NA,CASSLMGAWTEAFF,TGTGCCAGCAGTTTAATGGGGGCCTGGACTGAAGCTTTCTTT
few,TRBJ2-5,TRBV9,NA,CASSSRTGYPGETQYF,TGTGCCAGCAGTTCTCGGACTGGCTACCCGGGAGAGACCCAGTACTTC
NA,TRBJ2-7,TRBV7-8,TRBD1,CASSLLQGAYEQYF,TGTGCCAGCAGCTTATTACAGGGGGCATACGAGCAGTACTTC
NA,TRBJ2-7,TRBV27,NA,CASSLGHLGEQYF,TGTGCCAGCAGTCTGGGACATCTGGGAGAGCAGTACTTC
NA,TRBJ2-7,TRBV1,NA,CTSSQDIAGEQYF,TGCACCAGCAGCCAAGATATAGCCGGCGAGCAGTACTTC
NA,TRBJ2-7,TRBV18,NA,CASSPRYRVTTYEQYF,TGTGCCAGCTCACCACGTTACAGGGTTACTACCTACGAGCAGTACTTC
NA,TRBJ2-5,TRBV4-1,NA,CASSQDVRTQYF,TGCGCCAGCAGCCAAGACGTCAGGACCCAGTACTTC
NA,TRBJ2-1,TRBV11-3,NA,CASSFLQVNEQFF,TGTGCCAGCAGCTTCTTACAGGTCAATGAGCAGTTCTTC
NA,TRBJ2-3,TRBV5-1,TRBD2,CASSFKEAGGPASRVTQYF,TGCGCCAGCAGCTTTAAGGAAGCGGGAGGGCCGGCTTCGAGGGTTACGCAGTATTTT
NA,TRBJ1-2,TRBV11-2,TRBD1,CASSSDRRSNYGYTF,TGTGCCAGCAGCTCGGACAGGCGATCTAACTATGGCTACACCTTC
once,TRBJ1-4,TRBV28,NA,CASSLWGQGPSNEKLFF,TGTGCCAGCAGTTTATGGGGGCAGGGGCCCTCTAATGAAAAACTGTTTTTT
NA,TRBJ1-5,TRBV2,NA,CASSENYSNQPQHF,TGTGCCAGCAGTGAAAACTATAGCAATCAGCCCCAGCATTTT
NA,TRBJ1-4,TRBV28,NA,CASQGDAREKLFF,TGTGCCAGCCAAGGGGATGCTAGGGAAAAACTGTTTTTT
NA,TRBJ2-2,TRBV13,NA,CASSLSVALTGELFF,TGTGCCAGCAGCTTGAGTGTAGCCCTTACCGGGGAGCTGTTTTTT
NA,TRBJ2-1,TRBV5-6,TRBD1,CASSLVTGDEQFF,TGTGCCAGCAGCTTGGTGACAGGGGATGAGCAGTTCTTC
NA,TRBJ2-2,TRBV6-5,TRBD1,CASSGTGLNTGELFF,TGTGCCAGCAGCGGGACAGGGCTGAACACCGGGGAGCTGTTTTTT
NA,TRBJ2-3,TRBV10-1,NA,CASSPKGDRAHTQYF,TGCGCCAGCAGCCCAAAGGGGGATCGGGCGCATACGCAGTATTTT
NA,TRBJ2-3,TRBV19,TRBD2,CASSMGRERDTQYF,TGTGCCAGTAGTATGGGGCGGGAGAGGGATACGCAGTATTTT
NA,TRBJ2-7,TRBV3-1/TRBV3-2,TRBD2,CASSLSSGGYSYEQYF,TGTGCCAGCAGCCTTTCAAGCGGGGGTTACTCCTACGAGCAGTACTTC
NA,TRBJ2-5,TRBV2,TRBD2,CASSEGRLAGGQRETQYF,TGTGCCAGCAGTGAGGGAAGACTAGCGGGGGGGCAGAGAGAGACCCAGTACTTC
NA,TRBJ1-5,TRBV19,NA,CASSGRTFILEYSNQPQHF,TGTGCCAGTAGTGGGCGGACATTCATCCTAGAGTATAGCAATCAGCCCCAGCATTTT
NA,TRBJ2-1,TRBV18,NA,CASSPVLTEYNEQFF,TGTGCCAGCTCACCAGTGCTTACAGAGTACAATGAGCAGTTCTTC
NA,TRBJ2-7,TRBV9,TRBD2,CASSAGLTYEQYF,TGTGCCAGCAGTGCGGGACTAACCTACGAGCAGTACTTC
NA,TRBJ1-5,TRBV3-1/TRBV3-2,TRBD1,CASSRAGTGGSNQPQHF,TGTGCCAGCAGCCGAGCCGGGACAGGAGGTAGCAATCAGCCCCAGCATTTT
NA,TRBJ1-1,TRBV12-3/TRBV12-4,NA,CASSLHSEGEAFF,TGTGCCAGCAGTTTACACAGCGAGGGAGAAGCTTTCTTT
NA,TRBJ1-2,TRBV6-1,NA,CASSERGALGYTF,TGTGCCAGCAGTGAACGGGGGGCTCTGGGCTACACCTTC
NA,TRBJ2-7,TRBV7-2,NA,CASSSLLFSYEQYF,TGTGCCAGCAGCTCCTTACTTTTTTCCTACGAGCAGTACTTC
few,TRBJ1-1,TRBV7-8,NA,CASSLYTGLRMNTEAFF,TGTGCCAGCAGCCTTTATACAGGGCTACGTATGAACACTGAAGCTTTCTTT
few,TRBJ2-1,TRBV19,NA,CASSMEVRSYNEQFF,TGTGCCAGTAGTATGGAGGTACGATCCTACAATGAGCAGTTCTTC
NA,TRBJ1-5,TRBV28,NA,CASSLPSGQPASNQPQHF,TGTGCCAGCAGTTTACCCTCGGGTCAGCCGGCCAGCAATCAGCCCCAGCATTTT
NA,TRBJ2-3,TRBV9,TRBD2,CASSVEERERIDTQYF,TGTGCCAGCAGCGTAGAGGAGCGGGAGAGGATAGATACGCAGTATTTT
NA,TRBJ2-5,TRBV2,TRBD1,CASSFLRGTQETQYF,TGTGCCAGCAGTTTTCTCAGGGGGACCCAAGAGACCCAGTACTTC
NA,TRBJ2-7,TRBV11-2,NA,CASSLVRVRSYEQYF,TGTGCCAGCAGCTTAGTCCGGGTCCGCTCCTACGAGCAGTACTTC
few,TRBJ1-3,TRBV5-1,NA,CASSEDSSGNTIYF,TGCGCCAGCAGCGAGGACTCTTCTGGAAACACCATATATTTT
NA,TRBJ1-6,TRBV7-9,TRBD1,CASSSRQGAGSPLHF,TGTGCCAGCAGCTCCCGACAGGGGGCAGGTTCACCCCTCCACTTT
NA,TRBJ1-2,TRBV3-1/TRBV3-2,NA,CASSPWGANYGYTF,TGTGCCAGCAGCCCCTGGGGGGCTAACTATGGCTACACCTTC
once,TRBJ1-5,TRBV3-1/TRBV3-2,NA,CASSQGTAYSNQPQHF,TGTGCCAGCAGCCAAGGGACAGCTTATAGCAATCAGCCCCAGCATTTT
once,TRBJ2-5,TRBV19,NA,CASRASQASQETQYF,TGTGCCAGTAGAGCCAGCCAGGCCTCCCAAGAGACCCAGTACTTC
NA,TRBJ2-1,TRBV7-9,TRBD2,CASSPSGPNEQFF,TGTGCCAGCAGCCCTAGCGGGCCCAATGAGCAGTTCTTC
NA,TRBJ2-1,TRBV28,TRBD1,CASSPPPDRVGEQFF,TGTGCCAGCAGTCCCCCCCCGGACAGGGTTGGCGAGCAGTTCTTC
once,TRBJ1-5,TRBV28,NA,CASSFTGLLNQPQHF,TGTGCCAGCAGTTTCACAGGGCTTCTCAATCAGCCCCAGCATTTT